This T cell receptor beta chain was identified in a study of shared clonotypes between healthy human individuals. Points from the study as a whole: Among four donors, about 5% of naive CD4 clonotypes were found in common. Sampling included only blood; tissue repertoires likely differ. Relative to clonotypes present in all four donors, those not shared had lower generation probabilities.

This clone was observed a handful of times. Antigen unknown. The sample holds other DNA sequences that translate to the same CDR3. For each subset, genomic DNA was distributed in equal portions over several immunoSEQ plates. The table came from immunoSEQ multiplex PCR; TCRdb's copy has only in-frame clones and leaves some out. The data hold a few million clones, with around 95% observed a single time. Naive CD8 cells comprised CD45RO-negative, CCR7-positively selected cells, excluding terminally differentiated effector memory CD45RA+ cells. V shed 5 bases and J shed 4 bases, with 11 bases lying between them. Germline lookup yields CDR1 SGHTA and CDR2 FQGTGA. The CDR3 is 13 residues long.

This chain uses TRBV7-3 with TRBJ1-1; a possible D gene is TRBD1 (5 bases). Sequencing was performed on naive CD8+ T cells from PBMCs. The receptor's source is a man between 18 and 35 years old in good health. Some clones in this sample may be carry-over from other donors' samples. The CDR3 reads CASSPGLGTEAFF. The CDR3 coding sequence is TGTGCCAGCAGCCCGGGACTGGGCACTGAAGCTTTCTTT.